This is a list of T cell receptor beta chains from one sample in a study of T cell repertoires in cytomegalovirus infection. TCRdb re-called the reads through MiXCR, storing one row per CDR3 protein. The sample yields approximately 730,000 distinct CDR3 sequences, approximately 33% seen once. These receptors lack a known antigen. The sequencing here drew on cultured PBMCs, taken from culture after CMV antigen stimulation. The source is a human donor in good health (CMV status not recorded). Some clones in this sample may be carry-over from other donors' samples. CDR3s include the opening cysteine and the closing phenylalanine or tryptophan. D genes are given only for firm matches. Clone size appears in some rows only: once, few, many, or a class for an expanded clone.

V	J	size	D	DNA	CDR3
TRBV28	TRBJ1-5	few	NA	TGTGCCAGCAGTTCTTTGGATTTTCAGCCCCAGCATTTT	CASSSLDFQPQHF
TRBV12-3/TRBV12-4	TRBJ1-1	NA	NA	TGTGCCAGCAGTTTATTCCCGAGGGCAGGCACTGAAGCTTTCTTT	CASSLFPRAGTEAFF
TRBV7-6	TRBJ2-6	NA	NA	TGTGCCAGCAGCTTGAGCGTGTCCCCTGGGGCCAACGTCCTGACTTTC	CASSLSVSPGANVLTF
TRBV28	TRBJ1-5	few	NA	TGTGCCAGCAGTTTTTTGTCAGACAATCAGCCCCAGCATTTT	CASSFLSDNQPQHF
TRBV6-1	TRBJ2-5	NA	NA	TGTGCCAGCAGTGAAAGGTCGTCGGGCGGGGAAAAGACCCAGTACTTC	CASSERSSGGEKTQYF
TRBV7-2	TRBJ2-1	few	TRBD2	TGTGCCAGCAGCCTTATGCTGTCGGGGGGGGGTGAGCAGTTCTTC	CASSLMLSGGGEQFF
TRBV7-2	TRBJ1-2	many	NA	TGTGCCAGCAGCTCACCTTCCTCCGGGACATACCTTCTTGAGGATGGCTACACCTTC	CASSSPSSGTYLLEDGYTF
TRBV5-4	TRBJ2-1	NA	TRBD1	TGTGCCAGCAGCAGACCGGGACAGGGCTTGTCCAGTGAGCAGTTCTTC	CASSRPGQGLSSEQFF
TRBV20-1	TRBJ2-3	NA	NA	TGCAGTGCTCCTCAGAGAGATACGCAGTATTTT	CSAPQRDTQYF
TRBV10-3	TRBJ2-3	few	TRBD2	TGTGCCATCAGCGGGGGACTAGCGGGAGGCCAAAACACAGATACGCAGTATTTT	CAISGGLAGGQNTDTQYF
TRBV6-1	TRBJ1-5	few	TRBD1	TGTGCCAGCGGACAGGGTTTCGGCAATCAGCCCCAGCATTTT	CASGQGFGNQPQHF
TRBV7-6	TRBJ2-1	many	NA	TGTGCCAGCAGCTTAGTTGGGGACGTAAGCTCCTACAATGAGCAGTTCTTC	CASSLVGDVSSYNEQFF
TRBV12-3/TRBV12-4	TRBJ1-2	few	NA	TGTGCCAGCAGTACCTTGGGGTCTAACTATGGCTACACCTTC	CASSTLGSNYGYTF
TRBV29-1	TRBJ1-2	NA	NA	TGCAGCGTTGCTGGGGCAGGCCCTGGCTACACCTTC	CSVAGAGPGYTF
TRBV7-8	TRBJ1-6	NA	TRBD1	TGTGCCAGCAGCTTAGTGGGGGACAGTAATTCACCCCTCCACTTT	CASSLVGDSNSPLHF
TRBV6-1	TRBJ1-5	NA	NA	TGTGCCAGCAGTGAAGTGCCAGGGAGGGGGTATAGCAATCAGCCCCAGCATTTT	CASSEVPGRGYSNQPQHF
TRBV7-2	TRBJ1-5	NA	NA	TGTGCCAGCAGCTTGGCGATGGAACCTCAGCCCCAGCATTTT	CASSLAMEPQPQHF
TRBV27	TRBJ2-1	few	NA	TGTGCCAGCAGTTTGAAGCCTAGGTCCTACAATGAGCAGTTCTTC	CASSLKPRSYNEQFF
TRBV7-8	TRBJ2-7	many	NA	TGTGCCAGCAGCCCCCGCCGGGGGGCCGAGCAGTACTTC	CASSPRRGAEQYF
TRBV27	TRBJ2-1	few	NA	TGTGCCAGCAGTCCGACTACCCTCAGTCACAATGAGCAGTTCTTC	CASSPTTLSHNEQFF
TRBV6-1	TRBJ1-2	few	NA	TGTGCCAGCAGTGACGCGTACGGGATTCCCCTCTCTGGCTACACCTTC	CASSDAYGIPLSGYTF
TRBV11-3	TRBJ2-7	NA	NA	TGTGCCAGCAGCCTCACCTCCTCCCACGAGCAGTACTTC	CASSLTSSHEQYF
TRBV12-3/TRBV12-4	TRBJ2-2	NA	TRBD1	TGTGCCAGCAGTCCGACAGGGGTTGGCGGGGAGCTGTTTTTT	CASSPTGVGGELFF
TRBV5-1	TRBJ2-1	NA	TRBD2	TGCGCCAGCAGCTTGCTGGGGGAGGGCTACAATGAGCAGTTCTTC	CASSLLGEGYNEQFF
TRBV27	TRBJ2-5	few	NA	TGTGCCAGCAGTCGGAGGGCCGTAGTAGAGACCCAGTACTTC	CASSRRAVVETQYF
TRBV7-8	TRBJ2-3	NA	TRBD2	TGTGCCAGCAGCTTAGCGCGGACTAGCGGCACAGATACGCAGTATTTT	CASSLARTSGTDTQYF
TRBV20-1	TRBJ2-1	once	TRBD2	TGCAGTGCCACAACCTTGGGACTAGCGGAAATTAATGAGCAGTTCTTC	CSATTLGLAEINEQFF
TRBV15	TRBJ1-6	NA	NA	TGTGCCACCAGCAGACGGGGCCAGTATAATTCACCCCTCCACTTT	CATSRRGQYNSPLHF
TRBV6-2/TRBV6-3	TRBJ2-7	NA	NA	TGTGCCAGCAGTTATGTGGGGACGGACTACGAGCAGTACTTC	CASSYVGTDYEQYF
TRBV12-5	TRBJ2-1	NA	NA	TGTGCTAGTGGGGTCGGGGGGCGGGTTGAGCAGTTCTTC	CASGVGGRVEQFF
TRBV3-1	TRBJ2-1	NA	TRBD2	TGTGCCAGCAGCCAAGAACTAGCGGGCGTTGGGGGGAACAATGAGCAGTTCTTC	CASSQELAGVGGNNEQFF
TRBV6-2/TRBV6-3	TRBJ1-6	few	NA	TGTGCCAGCAGGAGACCGGGCTCACCCCTCCACTTT	CASRRPGSPLHF
TRBV7-8	TRBJ2-1	NA	TRBD1	TGTGCCAGCAGTTCGGGACAGGGCTGGAATGAGCAGTTCTTC	CASSSGQGWNEQFF
TRBV20-1	TRBJ2-1	NA	NA	TGCAGTGCTAGAGAGGCCACAGAAGAGCAGTTCTTC	CSAREATEEQFF
TRBV7-2	TRBJ2-7	many	TRBD1	TGTGCCAGCAGCTTGGGACAGGGTTGGGACGAGCAGTACTTC	CASSLGQGWDEQYF
TRBV12-3/TRBV12-4	TRBJ2-1	many	NA	TGTGCCAGCAGCTTAAGGGGTGAGCAGTTCTTC	CASSLRGEQFF
TRBV7-8	TRBJ2-7	NA	NA	TGTGCCAGCAGCTTAGCGCTATACCAAGGGTACGAGCAGTACTTC	CASSLALYQGYEQYF
TRBV7-2	TRBJ2-3	many	TRBD2	TGTGCCAGCAGCTTTCGACTAGCGGGTCAACAGTATTTT	CASSFRLAGQQYF
TRBV20-1	TRBJ2-3	NA	NA	TGCAGTGCTCAAATGCAAAGACTAGAGCGCACAGATACGCAGTATTTT	CSAQMQRLERTDTQYF
TRBV10-3	TRBJ2-7	NA	TRBD1	TGTGCCACTGCCGGGACAGACAACTACGAGCAGTACTTC	CATAGTDNYEQYF
TRBV29-1	TRBJ1-4	few	TRBD1	TGCAGCGTTGAAGTAGGCAGGGGGTATGGAAGTGAAAAACTGTTTTTT	CSVEVGRGYGSEKLFF
TRBV2	TRBJ1-2	few	NA	TGTGCCAGCAACCGTGGAGGCTACACCTTC	CASNRGGYTF